This T cell receptor beta chain was identified during a study of cytomegalovirus exposure and HLA in healthy donors. Background on the study: About 200 million T cells yielded 120 million or so unique TCR beta sequences, as an earlier analysis found. Whole-study findings and limits: Among immune exposure information, only CMV serostatus was available. DRB1 showed the most TCR associations and HLA-C the fewest in a later analysis, as rates varied by HLA locus. High sensitivity and specificity were reportedly achieved when the classifier diagnosed cytomegalovirus status.

About this clone: Antigen: not known.

Researchers ran the PCR with 60 Vbeta and 13 Jbeta primers. Assay: immunoSEQ multiplex PCR; the TCRdb copy retains only in-frame clones and omits some. The sample records more than 90,000 clones, over 55% being singletons. CDR1 is SGHRS, CDR2 YFSETQ, per germline. The CDR3 is made up of 11 amino acids. The V gene lost 3 bases and the J gene lost 6 bases, with 5 bases spanning the gap. The chain couples TRBV5-1 to TRBJ2-3; no clear D. The clonotype was recovered from a boy younger than 18 in good health and CMV-seropositive. The sequenced sample was PBMCs. CDR3: CASSSVDTQYF. The CDR3 DNA reads as TGCGCCAGCAGCTCCGTGGATACGCAGTATTTT.